These T cell receptor beta chains were read from a single sample in a study of response to subunit inactivated influenza vaccine. TCRdb analysed the RT-PCR reads with MiXCR anew, one entry per CDR3 protein. The data contain hundreds of thousands of distinct CDR3 sequences, around 14% of them singletons. Sequenced material: PBMCs from blood, taken 14 to 15 days before vaccination. These receptors all come from a man aged 45-60 years who received an inactivated influenza vaccine. The CDR3 runs from the conserved cysteine through the conserved F or W. Fields, in order: clone size, J gene, V gene, D gene, CDR3 protein, CDR3 DNA. D genes are given only for firm matches. Size is stated for part of the rows, as once, few or many counts, or as a class when the clone is expanded.

-,TRBJ1-2,TRBV30,TRBD1,CAWSRRDRDVAGYTF,TGTGCCTGGAGTCGTAGGGACAGGGATGTGGCTGGCTACACCTTC
many,TRBJ2-7,TRBV4-3,-,CASSQDYESEQYF,TGCGCCAGCAGCCAAGATTACGAGTCCGAGCAGTACTTC
few,TRBJ2-1,TRBV19,TRBD2,CASSNPTSAPFF,TGTGCCAGTAGTAATCCGACTAGCGCTCCGTTCTTC
few,TRBJ2-2,TRBV7-9,-,CASSFLLVNAGELFF,TGTGCCAGCAGCTTTCTGCTCGTAAACGCCGGGGAGCTGTTTTTT
-,TRBJ2-7,TRBV12-3/TRBV12-4,-,CASSTTGYPYEQYF,TGTGCCAGCAGCACTACAGGGTATCCCTACGAGCAGTACTTC
few,TRBJ1-5,TRBV6-1,-,CASSALTGDQPQHF,TGTGCCAGCAGTGCCTTGACAGGCGATCAGCCCCAGCATTTT
few,TRBJ1-5,TRBV12-3/TRBV12-4,-,CASSSGGSSRNQPQHF,TGTGCCAGCAGTTCGGGAGGGTCATCCCGCAATCAGCCCCAGCATTTT
-,TRBJ1-2,TRBV7-8,-,CASSLEARGSYGYTF,TGTGCCAGCAGCTTAGAGGCGAGGGGGTCCTATGGCTACACCTTC
many,TRBJ2-7,TRBV25-1,TRBD2,CASSLAGASYEQYF,TGTGCCAGCAGTCTAGCGGGGGCCTCCTACGAGCAGTACTTC
many,TRBJ1-1,TRBV12-3/TRBV12-4,-,CASSSFGGPNTEAFF,TGTGCCAGCAGTTCCTTCGGGGGCCCGAACACTGAAGCTTTCTTT
-,TRBJ2-7,TRBV21-1,-,CASRGPAGKTYEQYF,TGTGCCAGCAGAGGCCCTGCCGGGAAAACCTACGAGCAGTACTTC
-,TRBJ2-1,TRBV3-1,-,CASSTPYNEQFF,TGTGCCAGCAGCACCCCTTACAATGAGCAGTTCTTC
-,TRBJ1-1,TRBV20-1,-,CSARGGRNTEAFF,TGCAGTGCTAGGGGCGGGCGGAACACTGAAGCTTTCTTT
few,TRBJ2-2,TRBV7-9,-,CASRNETGELFF,TGTGCCAGCAGGAACGAAACCGGGGAGCTGTTTTTT
-,TRBJ1-1,TRBV12-3/TRBV12-4,-,CASSLGLGAAEAFF,TGTGCCAGCAGTTTAGGTTTGGGGGCTGCTGAAGCTTTCTTT
-,TRBJ2-5,TRBV20-1,-,CSATRKETQYF,TGCAGTGCTACCAGAAAAGAGACCCAGTACTTC
-,TRBJ2-1,TRBV10-3,-,CAISESSVPGDNEQFF,TGTGCCATCAGTGAGTCGTCAGTGCCGGGGGACAATGAGCAGTTCTTC
many,TRBJ2-1,TRBV7-6,-,CASSLASEGHWQFF,TGTGCCAGCAGCTTAGCGTCTGAGGGGCATTGGCAGTTCTTC
many,TRBJ1-2,TRBV28,-,CASSPRDYGYTF,TGTGCCAGCAGCCCCCGGGACTATGGCTACACCTTC
few,TRBJ2-1,TRBV7-8,-,CASSLAGEDFEQFF,TGTGCCAGCAGCTTAGCGGGAGAGGATTTTGAGCAGTTCTTC
few,TRBJ2-5,TRBV20-1,TRBD2,CSALIAGEETQYF,TGCAGTGCCCTCATAGCGGGAGAAGAGACCCAGTACTTC
-,TRBJ1-6,TRBV28,-,CASTDRAGAMRNSPLHF,TGTGCCAGCACCGATCGCGCAGGGGCGATGAGGAATTCACCCCTCCACTTT
-,TRBJ2-3,TRBV20-1,-,CSAKGLFTDTQYF,TGCAGTGCGAAGGGACTGTTCACAGATACGCAGTATTTT
many,TRBJ2-3,TRBV27,-,CASSSFLSSTDTQYF,TGTGCCAGCAGTTCATTCCTTTCTAGCACAGATACGCAGTATTTT
-,TRBJ2-5,TRBV15,-,CATSRDGPHVQTQYF,TGTGCCACCAGCAGAGATGGGCCGCACGTGCAGACCCAGTACTTC
many,TRBJ2-5,TRBV29-1,TRBD1,CSVEDLAGTVQETQYF,TGCAGCGTTGAAGATCTAGCCGGGACAGTCCAAGAGACCCAGTACTTC
few,TRBJ1-5,TRBV6-2/TRBV6-3,TRBD1,CASGGQVNQPQHF,TGTGCCAGCGGCGGACAGGTCAATCAGCCCCAGCATTTT
few,TRBJ2-7,TRBV2,TRBD1,CASSGTGGSSYEQYF,TGTGCCAGCAGTGGGACAGGGGGTAGCTCCTACGAGCAGTACTTC
-,TRBJ2-1,TRBV29-1,-,CSARGISLYNEQFF,TGCAGCGCCCGGGGCATCAGCCTCTACAATGAGCAGTTCTTC
few,TRBJ2-7,TRBV6-5,-,CASSFTGTTDFYEQYF,TGTGCCAGCAGTTTCACCGGGACCACCGATTTCTACGAGCAGTACTTC
-,TRBJ1-2,TRBV5-1,-,CASSRQGRHGYTF,TGCGCCAGCAGCAGGCAGGGGCGGCATGGCTACACCTTC
many,TRBJ2-1,TRBV6-2/TRBV6-3,-,CATSPGYNEQFF,TGTGCCACCTCACCCGGTTACAATGAGCAGTTCTTC
-,TRBJ2-3,TRBV6-1,TRBD2,CASSSQASGRTDTQYF,TGTGCCAGCAGCTCACAGGCTAGCGGTCGCACAGATACGCAGTATTTT